This TCR beta chain was obtained from a study of vaccination and CD4 T cells after COVID-19. Per the germline V gene, CDR1 is LNHDA and CDR2 is SQIVND (reference sequence). The CDR3 is made up of 14 amino acids. V dropped 6 bases and J dropped 0 bases, with 11 bases sitting between them. In regard to this clonotype: No antigen is known for it.

The Oncomine TCR Beta short-read assay generated sequence data from the DNA of cultured CD4+ T cells. TCRdb re-analysed the PCR reads in MiXCR, keeping a single row per CDR3 protein. The repertoire includes some 7,000 distinct CDR3 sequences, around 38% of them detected once, and about a sixth sits in the top ten. Treatment meaning: 10-day PBMC culture with coronavirus spike peptide pools or control peptides (ViraFEST assay). Samples of CD4+ T cells were obtained from the unexposed donor before the COVID-19 pandemic (2011-2018). Cell culture was performed with 2.2 million or so PBMCs per well in the presence of 8.5 to 10 IU/ml IL-2 and roughly 10 ug/ml peptide pools.

Input material: CD4+ T cells from blood, cultured in vitro. This TCR came from a human donor in good health. The chain joins TRBV19 to TRBJ1-2, with TRBD1 as a possible D gene (5 bases). CDR3 in amino acids: CASRGQGSNYGYTF. The CDR3, as DNA: TGTGCCAGTAGGGGCCAGGGATCTAACTATGGCTACACCTTC.